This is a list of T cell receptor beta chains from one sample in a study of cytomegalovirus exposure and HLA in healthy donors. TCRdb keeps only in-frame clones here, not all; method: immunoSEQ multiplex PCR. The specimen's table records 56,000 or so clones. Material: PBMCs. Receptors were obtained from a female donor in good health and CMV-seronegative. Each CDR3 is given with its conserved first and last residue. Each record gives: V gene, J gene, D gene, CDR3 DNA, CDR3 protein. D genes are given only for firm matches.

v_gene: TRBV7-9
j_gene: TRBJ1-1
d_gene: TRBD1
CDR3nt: TGTGCCAGCAGCGAGGACAGGGGGCGGTCTGAAGCTTTCTTT
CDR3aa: CASSEDRGRSEAFF

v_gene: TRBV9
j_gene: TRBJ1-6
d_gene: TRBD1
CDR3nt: TGTGCCAGCAGCGTAGAGGGGGCGACAAATTCACCCCTCCACTTT
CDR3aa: CASSVEGATNSPLHF

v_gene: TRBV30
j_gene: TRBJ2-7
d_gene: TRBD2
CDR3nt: TGTGCCTGGAGTAGCGGGGGCCACGAGCAGTACTTC
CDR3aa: CAWSSGGHEQYF

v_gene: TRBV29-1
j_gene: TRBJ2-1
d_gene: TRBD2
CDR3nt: TGCAGCGTTGAAGATTCTCTAGCGGGGGGGGTGAATGAGCAGTTCTTC
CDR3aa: CSVEDSLAGGVNEQFF

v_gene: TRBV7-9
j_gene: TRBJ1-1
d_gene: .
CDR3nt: TGTGCCAGCAGCTTAGCTTCCGAGTTGAACACTGAAGCTTTCTTT
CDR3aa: CASSLASELNTEAFF

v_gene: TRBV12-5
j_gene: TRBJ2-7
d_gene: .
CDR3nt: TGTGCTAGTGGTTTGTTGGGTTCAGCGGTCTACGAGCAGTACTTC
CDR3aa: CASGLLGSAVYEQYF

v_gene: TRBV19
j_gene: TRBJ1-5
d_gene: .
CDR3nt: TGTGCCAGTAGTTCCGGGGGGGTAGGCAATCAGCCCCAGCATTTT
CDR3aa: CASSSGGVGNQPQHF

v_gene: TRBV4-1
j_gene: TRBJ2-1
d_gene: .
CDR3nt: TGCGCCAGCAGCCAAGATCAACGCGCGGACTCCTACAATGAGCAGTTCTTC
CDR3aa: CASSQDQRADSYNEQFF

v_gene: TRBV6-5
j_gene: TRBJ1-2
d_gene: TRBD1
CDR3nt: TGTGCCAGCAGTTCAACCCGACAGGGCCCATCCTATGGCTACACCTTC
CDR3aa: CASSSTRQGPSYGYTF

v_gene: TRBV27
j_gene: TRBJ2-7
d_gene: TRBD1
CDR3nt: TGTGCCAGCAGTTTATCGATTGCGTCCGGGACAGGGTCTCGGAACGAGCAGTACTTC
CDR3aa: CASSLSIASGTGSRNEQYF

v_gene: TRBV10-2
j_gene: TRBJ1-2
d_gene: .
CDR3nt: TGCGCCAGCAGTCAGCCTTACAGGGAGAATGGCTACACCTTC
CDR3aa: CASSQPYRENGYTF

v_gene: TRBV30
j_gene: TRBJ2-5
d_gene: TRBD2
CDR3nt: TGTGCCTGGAGTGTCCCTAGCGGGGGGGCCGACAGGAAGACCCAGTACTTC
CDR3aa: CAWSVPSGGADRKTQYF

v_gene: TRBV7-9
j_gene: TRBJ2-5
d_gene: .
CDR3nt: TGTGCCAGCAGCTCACCAGGGTTCCAAGAGAACCAGTACTTC
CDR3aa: CASSSPGFQENQYF

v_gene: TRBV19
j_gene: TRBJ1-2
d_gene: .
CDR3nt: TGTGCCAGTAGTCCAGGCGTCTATGGCTACACCTTC
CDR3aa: CASSPGVYGYTF

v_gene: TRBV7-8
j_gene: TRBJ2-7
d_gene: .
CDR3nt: TGTGCCAGCAGCTTAGTCGGGGGTAGAAGCTCCTACGAGCAGTACTTC
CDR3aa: CASSLVGGRSSYEQYF

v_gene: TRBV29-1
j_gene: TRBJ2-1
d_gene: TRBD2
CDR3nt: TGCAGCGTTGTTTTTCGCCCGGGGGGTGAGCAGTTCTTC
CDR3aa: CSVVFRPGGEQFF

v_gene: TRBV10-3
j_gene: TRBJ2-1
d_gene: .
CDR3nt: TGTGCCATCAAGGCGGGGTTGTCCTACAATGAGCAGTTCTTC
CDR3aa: CAIKAGLSYNEQFF

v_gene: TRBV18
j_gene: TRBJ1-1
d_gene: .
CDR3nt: TGTGCCAGCTCACCACAGTACAGTAACACTGAAGCTTTCTTT
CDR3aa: CASSPQYSNTEAFF

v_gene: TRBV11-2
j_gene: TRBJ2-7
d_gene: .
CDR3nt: TGTGCCAGCAGCTTAGATCTTGGGCAGGCGGGTACCTACGAGCAGTACTTC
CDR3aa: CASSLDLGQAGTYEQYF

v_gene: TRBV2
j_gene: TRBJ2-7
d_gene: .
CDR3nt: TGTGCCAGCTTCGACCCCCGGAGCGAGCAGTACTTC
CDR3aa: CASFDPRSEQYF